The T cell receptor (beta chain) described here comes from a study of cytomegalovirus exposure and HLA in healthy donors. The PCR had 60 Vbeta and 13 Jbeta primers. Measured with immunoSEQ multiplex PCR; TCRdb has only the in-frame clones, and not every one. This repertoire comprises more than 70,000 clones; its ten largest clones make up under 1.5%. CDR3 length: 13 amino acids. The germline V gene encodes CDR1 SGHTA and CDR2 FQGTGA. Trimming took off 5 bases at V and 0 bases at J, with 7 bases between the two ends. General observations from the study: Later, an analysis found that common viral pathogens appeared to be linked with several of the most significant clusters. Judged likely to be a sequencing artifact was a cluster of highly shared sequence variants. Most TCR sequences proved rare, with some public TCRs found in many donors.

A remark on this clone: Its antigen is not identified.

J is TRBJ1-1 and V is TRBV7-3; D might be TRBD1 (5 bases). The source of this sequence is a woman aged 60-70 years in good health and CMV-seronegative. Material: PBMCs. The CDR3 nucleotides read TGTGCCAGCAGCAAGACAGTGAACACTGAAGCTTTCTTT. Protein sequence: CASSKTVNTEAFF. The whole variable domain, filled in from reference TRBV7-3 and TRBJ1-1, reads GAGVSQTPSNKVTEKGKYVELRCDPISGHTALYWYRQSLGQGPEFLIYFQGTGAADDSGLPNDRFFAVRPEGSVSTLKIQRTERGDSAVYLCASSKTVNTEAFFGQGTRLTVV.